This record covers a single TCR beta chain. Its target is not known. At one boundary the junction diverges from the germline segment, which might be a read error. The data were taken from a study of cytomegalovirus exposure and HLA in healthy donors. Study conclusions and caveats: The study listed 150 to 200 cytomegalovirus-associated TCR beta chains.

The CDR3 is made up of 11 amino acids. Germline V gives CDR1 SNHLY, CDR2 FYNNEI. In the PCR, 60 Vbeta and 13 Jbeta primers were used. The protocol was immunoSEQ multiplex PCR, while the TCRdb copy is restricted to in-frame clones and leaves out a portion. This table has 65,000 to 85,000 clones, about nine tenths appearing once. The sample was PBMCs. V usage is TRBV2 and J usage is TRBJ2-7, with no clear D. The origin of this receptor is a woman younger than 45 in good health and CMV-seronegative. CDR3 protein: CATEYSSEQYF. The CDR3 bases are TGTGCCACGGAGTACTCCTCCGAGCAGTACTTC.